Ten or more counts support the clone carrying this TCR beta chain. Its target is unknown. Trimming left V 1 base short and J 5 bases short, with 15 bases between. Per the germline V gene, CDR1 is SGHTA and CDR2 is FQGNSA. CDR3 length equals 15 residues. MiXCR, run by TCRdb on the reads, gives a single entry per CDR3 protein. Among 60,000 to 75,000 distinct CDR3 sequences listed, over 3.5% were seen once. The data belong to a study of T cell repertoires in cytomegalovirus infection. Across the whole study: TCR beta signatures that were public indicated CMV infection and matching HLA type.

General study points: Summed frequency of shared TCR beta families picked out CMV carriers who also had the relevant HLA.

The receptor was derived from a human donor in good health (CMV status not recorded). Some clones in this sample may be carry-over from other donors' samples. The sequencing sample was made of PBMCs. The chain uses TRBV7-2 and TRBJ2-7; D is ambiguous. CDR3 bases: TGTGCCAGCAGCTTAGGACAAATCGCCATCGACGAGCAGTACTTC. This gives the protein CASSLGQIAIDEQYF.